This T cell receptor beta chain was identified during a study of OX40 agonist ivuxolimab in advanced cancers. Study overall: Given to patients was ivuxolimab, an agonistic anti-OX40 (CD134) antibody. Those treated in dose escalation had hepatocellular carcinoma, melanoma, renal cell cancer or head and neck cancer. Study-wide results and limits: There were also nonresponders showing low normalized T-cell clonal expansion.

Assay: immunoSEQ multiplex PCR; the TCRdb copy retains only in-frame clones and omits some. The table records 70,000 to 80,000 clones, roughly 86% of them present only once. Notes on this clone: Its antigen is unknown.

The V segment lost 1 base and the J segment 3 bases; nucleotides outside the gene matches: 3. The CDR3 is 14 residues long. Germline V CDR1 and CDR2: KGHSY, FQNENV. The sample here was CD4+ or CD8+ T cells sorted from blood, taken in a trial of the OX40 agonist ivuxolimab. The origin of this receptor is an adult with an advanced solid tumor such as melanoma, head and neck, liver or kidney cancer. This rearrangement joins TRBV16 to TRBJ2-7; 7 nucleotides match TRBD1. DNA of the CDR3: TGTGCCAGCAGCCAATTGGGACAGCTCTACGAGCAGTACTTC. Its protein product is CASSQLGQLYEQYF.